This entry lists 11 T cell receptor beta chains sequenced from one sample in a study of T cells after posttransplantation cyclophosphamide. A marrow graft followed busulfan-fludarabine conditioning, with cyclophosphamide on days +3 and +4. Assay used: immunoSEQ multiplex PCR; TCRdb lists only in-frame clones, some missing. The sample has about 4,300 clones, 76% seen once; the top ten hold about a third. Material: PBMCs, obtained after allogeneic stem cell transplant with posttransplant cyclophosphamide. These receptors were obtained from a male patient aged 35-50 years who received an allogeneic stem cell transplant from a related donor, was CMV-positive, and had acute and chronic GVHD. Some T cells may possibly be graft donor cells.

The J gene is TRBJ2-4, the V gene TRBV30; D uncertain. Trimming cost V 2 bases and J 6 bases, with 17 bases left between them. The V gene's germline CDR1 is GTSNPN and CDR2 SVGIG (reference sequence). The CDR3 sequence is 15 residues long. The CDR3 DNA follows: TGTGCCTGGAGTCGCCTCTCGGGTGTGGGAAACATTCAGTACTTC. This translates into CAWSRLSGVGNIQYF.

The rearrangement uses TRBV7-2 and TRBJ2-5; 10 positions match TRBD2. The CDR3 spans 14 residues. J lost 3 bases, V lost 2 bases, and 0 bases had no gene match. CDR1 SGHTA and CDR2 FQGNSA come from the germline V gene. This chain's CDR3 is CASSLSGREETQYF. The CDR3 DNA follows: TGTGCCAGCAGCTTAAGCGGGAGGGAAGAGACCCAGTACTTC.

The V call is TRBV11-3, the J call TRBJ1-2, with D possibly TRBD1 on 6 matching bases. This CDR3 comprises 13 residues. Germline loops: CDR1 SGHNT, CDR2 YENEEA. Trimming removed 5 bases from V and 3 bases from J, with 10 bases in between. The CDR3 loop reads CASSRGGDYGYTF. The CDR3, as DNA: TGTGCCAGCAGCCGAGGGGGTGACTATGGCTACACCTTC.

The chain joins TRBV7-9 to TRBJ1-4; 10 positions match TRBD1. The CDR3 covers 16 residues. Germline CDR1 is SEHNR and CDR2 is FQNEAQ (reference sequence). V shed 5 bases and J 8 bases; nucleotides not matched to a gene: 11. The CDR3 is CASSRPDRGQGEKLFF. DNA of the CDR3: TGTGCCAGCAGCCGACCCGACAGGGGGCAGGGGGAAAAACTGTTTTTT.

The V and J genes are TRBV5-1 and TRBJ2-1; possible D gene TRBD1, 5 bases. The V end lost 2 bases, the J end lost 7 bases, and 13 bases lay between the germline ends. Per germline, CDR1 SGHRS and CDR2 YFSETQ. The CDR3 runs to 14 residues. The DNA of the CDR3 is TGCGCCAGCAGCTTAAACACTGGGGCTAATGAGCAGTTCTTC. Encoded protein: CASSLNTGANEQFF.

This chain connects TRBV9 to TRBJ1-3; no clear D. The CDR3 length is 16 residues. Trimming removed 0 bases at V and 0 bases at J, with 10 bases between. In germline, CDR1 is SGDLS, CDR2 YYNGEE. The CDR3 DNA follows: TGTGCCAGCAGCGTAGCGGCGGGTAACTCTGGAAACACCATATATTTT. Its protein is CASSVAAGNSGNTIYF.

About this clone itself: Other DNA variants within this sample encode the same CDR3. The V call is TRBV28, the J call TRBJ1-2, with D possibly TRBD1 on 6 matching bases. The CDR3 spans 13 residues. The germline V gene encodes CDR1 MDHEN and CDR2 SYDVKM. Trimming removed 6 bases from V and 1 base from J, with 9 bases in between. CDR3 in amino acids: CASRIGGNYGYTF. The CDR3 DNA is TGTGCCAGCAGAATAGGGGGTAACTATGGCTACACCTTC.

CDR3 in DNA: TGTGCCAGCAGCGCGACGGACGGAGGCCCCTTCTACGAGCAGTACTTC. As protein: CASSATDGGPFYEQYF. This chain uses TRBV7-9 with TRBJ2-7; weak D call: TRBD2 (5 bases). This CDR3 contains 16 residues. V lost 5 bases to trimming and J lost 3 bases, with 20 bases between them. Germline values: CDR1 SEHNR, CDR2 FQNEAQ (reference sequence). The full variable domain, its missing parts supplied by reference TRBV7-9 and TRBJ2-7, is DTGVSQNPRHKITKRGQNVTFRCDPISEHNRLYWYRQTLGQGPEFLTYFQNEAQLEKSRLLSDRFSAERPKGSFSTLEIQRTEQGDSAMYLCASSATDGGPFYEQYFGPGTRLTVT.

J is TRBJ2-7 and V is TRBV5-1, with D perhaps matching TRBD2 (6 bases). Deletions cut 1 base from V and 2 bases from J, with 16 bases between. CDR3 size: 16 residues. Per the germline V gene, CDR1 is SGHRS and CDR2 is YFSETQ. CDR3 sequence reads: CASSLFSGRGAYEQYF. DNA for the CDR3: TGCGCCAGCAGCTTGTTCAGTGGGCGGGGCGCCTACGAGCAGTACTTC.

The V gene is TRBV11-1, the J gene TRBJ1-2; D is undetermined. With 4 bases removed from V and 5 bases from J, the gap between germline ends came to 11 bases. This CDR3 region has 13 residues. The germline gives CDR1 SGHAT, CDR2 FQDESV (reference sequence). CDR3: CASSSSWEYGYTF. The CDR3 nucleotides are TGTGCCAGCAGCTCAAGTTGGGAGTATGGCTACACCTTC.

The chain couples TRBV19 to TRBJ1-2, with D perhaps TRBD1 (5 bases). The CDR3 is made up of 16 amino acids. The germline V gene encodes CDR1 LNHDA and CDR2 SQIVND (reference sequence). Between the trimmed V and J ends, which lost 5 bases and 0 bases, there was a span of 16 bases. CDR3 region: CASSSSSGGTNYGYTF. As DNA, the CDR3 is TGTGCCAGTAGTTCTAGCTCCGGGGGTACTAACTATGGCTACACCTTC.